This T cell receptor beta chain was profiled in a study of OX40 agonist ivuxolimab in advanced cancers. Libraries were prepared by immunoSEQ multiplex PCR; TCRdb keeps only in-frame clonotypes and omits some of them. The sample yields 55,000 or so clones, about 85% seen once. The CDR3 is 16 amino acids. The J segment lost 1 base and the V segment lost 2 bases, leaving 4 bases of the junction unmatched. Germline-derived CDR1 and CDR2 are MNHNY and SVGAGI (reference sequence). The clonotype originates from an adult with an advanced solid tumor such as melanoma, head and neck, liver or kidney cancer. The specimen comprised CD4+ or CD8+ T cells sorted from blood, sampled in a trial of the OX40 agonist ivuxolimab. V gene TRBV6-6 combines with J gene TRBJ2-3, with 9 bases that match TRBD2. The CDR3 protein is CASSYRPSGGTDTQYF. The CDR3 DNA reads as TGTGCCAGCAGTTACCGTCCTAGCGGGGGCACAGATACGCAGTATTTT.